This passage covers 30 T cell receptor beta chains from one sample sequenced in a study of response to subunit inactivated influenza vaccine. A single record per CDR3 protein comes from TCRdb applying MiXCR to the RT-PCR reads. The table lists around 580,000 distinct CDR3 sequences, less than 15% of them singletons, with around 10% in the top ten. The sequences come from PBMCs from blood, collected about 13 days after vaccination. These receptors were obtained from a man between 50 and 59 years old who received an inactivated influenza vaccine.

The table lists this clonotype with a few counts. The V gene is TRBV15, the J gene TRBJ2-7; D remains ambiguous. CDR1 LNHNV and CDR2 YYDKDF come from the germline V gene (reference sequence). Trimming took 0 bases from V and 0 from J, leaving 9 bases between them. The CDR3 runs to 15 residues. CDR3 DNA sequence: TGTGCCACCAGCAGAGATCTAGGCATCTCCTACGAGCAGTACTTC. Its protein is CATSRDLGISYEQYF.

A few counts support this clonotype. The CDR3: CASSQPRIRGTDTQYF. The CDR3 region has the DNA TGTGCCAGCAGCCAACCTCGGATTCGGGGGACAGATACGCAGTATTTT. The chain links TRBV14 to TRBJ2-3; D is possibly TRBD2 (6 bases). This CDR3 spans 16 amino acids. Germline V gene sequence: CDR1 SGHDN, CDR2 FVKESK. The V gene lost 2 bases and the J gene lost 3 bases, with 15 bases spanning the gap.

This clonotype was detected many times. V gene TRBV20-1 combines with J gene TRBJ2-3; D unclear. Between the trimmed V and J ends, which lost 3 bases and 1 base, there was a span of 14 bases. In germline, CDR1 is DFQATT, CDR2 SNEGSKA (reference sequence). The CDR3 runs to 15 residues. The DNA of the CDR3 is TGCAGTGCTAGCCCCCCGGAATACCGCACAGATACGCAGTATTTT. Translating it yields CSASPPEYRTDTQYF.

This clonotype came up a few times. The genes are TRBV12-3 or TRBV12-4 and TRBJ1-2, with 7 nucleotides matching TRBD1. The CDR3 sequence is 13 residues long. Trimming at V came to 3 bases and at J to 8 bases, leaving 6 bases not matched to a gene. The CDR3: CASSFVQGEGYTF. CDR3 DNA sequence: TGTGCCAGCAGTTTCGTCCAGGGGGAAGGCTACACCTTC.

The chain has TRBV12-3 or TRBV12-4 and TRBJ2-3, with 10 bases identical to TRBD2. CDR3 length: 16 amino acids. The junction had 9 bases not matched to a gene; V was cut back by 3 bases and J by 6 bases. This CDR3 reads CASSFSGAGGRDTQYF. The DNA for the CDR3 is TGTGCCAGCAGTTTTTCGGGAGCGGGGGGGCGTGATACGCAGTATTTT.

The chain links TRBV20-1 to TRBJ2-1; unclear D gene. V was shortened by 3 bases and J by 4 bases, with 10 bases between the two germline ends. In germline, CDR1 is DFQATT, CDR2 SNEGSKA (reference sequence). This CDR3 has 13 amino acids. CDR3 sequence reads: CSASTSSYNEQFF. The CDR3 region has the DNA TGCAGTGCTAGTACGTCTAGTTACAATGAGCAGTTCTTC.

Only a few counts were recorded for this clonotype. V is TRBV7-8 and J is TRBJ2-1; no firm D call. Germline CDR1 and CDR2: SGHVS and FQNEAQ. V lost 2 bases, J lost 10 bases, and 6 bases lay in between. The CDR3 contains 11 residues. In DNA, the CDR3 is TGTGCCAGCAGCTTATACGGCGAGCAGTTCTTC. This translates into CASSLYGEQFF.

This clonotype has at least ten counts. Possible read error: a much larger clone is one base away. The chain is built from TRBV28 and TRBJ2-7; 7 bases are a match to TRBD1. The V and J ends lost 5 bases and 5 bases, in that order; junction bases with no gene match: 3. The CDR3 is 12 amino acids. Germline loops: CDR1 MDHEN, CDR2 SYDVKM. CDR3 sequence reads: CASSPTGNEQYF. CDR3 DNA: TGTGCCAGCAGTCCGACAGGGAACGAGCAGTACTTC.

The chain employs TRBV4-3 and TRBJ2-7; TRBD2 matches 9 bases. The J segment lost 3 bases and the V segment lost 0 bases, leaving 6 bases of the junction unmatched. The CDR3 has 16 amino acids. The V gene's germline CDR1 is LGHNA and CDR2 YSLEER. The chain's CDR3 is CASSQDTGLAGYEQYF. The DNA of the CDR3 is TGCGCCAGCAGCCAAGATACGGGACTAGCAGGCTACGAGCAGTACTTC.

This clonotype appeared a few times. The chain joins TRBV19 to TRBJ2-5; possible D gene TRBD2, 5 bases. CDR1 is LNHDA, CDR2 SQIVND, per germline (reference sequence). The CDR3 length is 14 residues. V was clipped by 7 bases and J by 3 bases, with 15 bases between them. The CDR3 DNA reads TGTGCCAGTAAACGGGATTCCAGAAAAGAGACCCAGTACTTC. Protein: CASKRDSRKETQYF.

This clonotype was picked up many times. This chain joins TRBV5-1 and TRBJ2-3; TRBD1 matches 7 bases. V shed 5 bases and J 2 bases; nucleotides not matched to a gene: 8. Per germline, CDR1 SGHRS and CDR2 YFSETQ. The CDR3 totals 15 residues. The CDR3 reads CASSFKTGNTDTQYF. As DNA, the CDR3 is TGCGCCAGCAGTTTTAAGACAGGGAACACAGATACGCAGTATTTT.

This clonotype was recorded at least ten times. This chain joins TRBV12-3 or TRBV12-4 and TRBJ1-1; D is perhaps TRBD1 (5 bases). Trimming took off 6 bases at V and 5 bases at J, with 16 bases between the two ends. CDR3 length: 14 residues. CDR3 nucleotide sequence: TGTGCCAGCAGCCTCCGTGGGGCTCAGACTGAAGCTTTCTTT. Translation: CASSLRGAQTEAFF.

The table lists this clonotype with a few counts. This chain uses TRBV5-1 with TRBJ2-2, with D maybe TRBD1 (5 bases). CDR1 and CDR2 (germline): SGHRS, YFSETQ. V was pared by 5 bases and J by 6 bases, with 17 bases between. This CDR3 spans 15 amino acids. The CDR3, as DNA: TGCGCCAGCAGTTCGCAGGGTTCCTCGGCCGGGGAGCTGTTTTTT. Translation: CASSSQGSSAGELFF.

This clonotype was recorded at least ten times. This chain connects TRBV12-3 or TRBV12-4 to TRBJ1-4; 7 bases are shared with TRBD1. V shed 7 bases and J 2 bases; nucleotides not matched to a gene: 10. The CDR3 has 16 amino acids. Here the CDR3 reads CASTPNTGQTNEKLFF. CDR3 coding DNA: TGTGCCAGCACCCCCAATACGGGACAGACTAATGAAAAACTGTTTTTT.

In DNA, the CDR3 is TGTGCCAGCAGTTGGGGGGTGGGCGCCGAGCAGTACTTC. Its protein product is CASSWGVGAEQYF. The chain combines TRBV28 with TRBJ2-7, with D maybe TRBD2 (6 bases). The germline CDR1 and CDR2 sequences are MDHEN and SYDVKM. CDR3 length: 13 residues. The germline V and J ends were trimmed by 4 bases and 6 bases, with 13 bases remaining between them.

The rearrangement joins TRBV6-5 to TRBJ1-1; D is unresolved. In germline, CDR1 is MNHEY, CDR2 SVGAGI. This CDR3 comprises 17 residues. The V gene lost 0 bases and the J gene lost 2 bases, with 16 bases spanning the gap. CDR3: CASSYSGIRSGNTEAFF. In DNA form, the CDR3 reads TGTGCCAGCAGTTACTCAGGGATCAGAAGCGGAAACACTGAAGCTTTCTTT.

The gene calls are TRBV7-6 and TRBJ2-7; possibly TRBD2 for D (6 bases). Trimming stripped 5 bases from V and 5 bases from J, with 19 bases between. This CDR3 contains 15 residues. The germline V gene encodes CDR1 SGHVS and CDR2 FNYEAQ. CDR3 sequence: CASSPSSGFVNEQYF. CDR3 in DNA: TGTGCCAGCAGCCCCAGTAGCGGTTTCGTTAACGAGCAGTACTTC.

This clonotype was observed at least ten times. The CDR3 is CASSLAGLVGADTQYF. The CDR3 nucleotides are TGTGCCAGCAGCTTGGCCGGACTAGTAGGAGCAGATACGCAGTATTTT. This rearrangement joins TRBV5-6 to TRBJ2-3; 7 bases fit TRBD2. The V segment lost 0 bases and the J segment 4 bases; nucleotides outside the gene matches: 8. Germline lookup yields CDR1 SGHDT and CDR2 YYEEEE. This CDR3 contains 16 residues.

J is TRBJ1-1 and V is TRBV4-3; the D is unclear. This CDR3 comprises 15 residues. Germline V gene lookup returns CDR1 LGHNA and CDR2 YSLEER. V dropped 0 bases and J dropped 1 base, with 9 bases sitting between them. Here the CDR3 reads CASSQEGNRNTEAFF. The CDR3 coding sequence is TGCGCCAGCAGCCAAGAGGGGAACAGGAACACTGAAGCTTTCTTT.

This clonotype was observed a handful of times. This rearrangement joins TRBV10-3 to TRBJ2-5; D might be TRBD2 (5 bases). V lost 3 bases and J 2 bases, leaving 19 bases between the germline ends. The germline V gene has CDR1 ENHRY and CDR2 SYGVKD. This CDR3 is 17 amino acids long. The CDR3 loop reads CAISDSGSEVQQETQYF. CDR3 nucleotide sequence: TGTGCCATCAGTGATAGTGGTAGCGAGGTTCAGCAAGAGACCCAGTACTTC.

This clonotype was counted only a few times. The chain uses TRBV9 and TRBJ1-1, with D perhaps matching TRBD1 (6 bases). The CDR3 extends over 14 amino acids. CDR1 and CDR2 (germline): SGDLS, YYNGEE. The V end lost 2 bases, the J end lost 1 base, and 9 bases lay between the germline ends. CDR3: CASSVQGQNTEAFF. As DNA, the CDR3 is TGTGCCAGCAGCGTTCAGGGACAGAACACTGAAGCTTTCTTT.

This clonotype was observed many times. The rearrangement links TRBV11-2 to TRBJ2-2; TRBD2 is a possible D gene (6 bases). Germline CDR1 and CDR2: SGHAT and FQNNGV. The CDR3 runs to 16 residues. V lost 5 bases and J 2 bases, leaving 15 bases between the germline ends. CDR3 protein: CASSPIGGINTGELFF. The DNA of the CDR3 is TGTGCCAGCAGCCCCATTGGGGGGATCAACACCGGGGAGCTGTTTTTT.

This clonotype was picked up many times. This rearrangement joins TRBV20-1 to TRBJ2-1; 11 bases match TRBD2. Trimming took 2 bases from V and 7 from J; bases not matched to a gene: 4. This CDR3 has 14 residues. Germline V gene lookup returns CDR1 DFQATT and CDR2 SNEGSKA (reference sequence). The CDR3 loop is CSARLAGGPNEQFF. The CDR3 bases are TGCAGTGCTAGATTAGCGGGAGGGCCGAATGAGCAGTTCTTC.

Regarding this clonotype: A much larger clone lies one base from this, so it may be a read error. The chain has TRBV28 and TRBJ1-2; D gene unclear. Trimming took off 5 bases at V and 3 bases at J, with 22 bases between the two ends. The germline gives CDR1 MDHEN, CDR2 SYDVKM. CDR3 length: 17 amino acids. The CDR3 DNA is TGTGCCAGCAGTACGCCGCTTAAAAAGGCAGGTGACTATGGCTACACCTTC. Protein: CASSTPLKKAGDYGYTF.

This clonotype has more than one count but fewer than ten. DNA for the CDR3: TGTGCCAGCAGTAATGACGGGGGGAATCAGCCCCAGCATTTT. It is translated as CASSNDGGNQPQHF. The rearrangement joins TRBV2 to TRBJ1-5, with D maybe TRBD1 (5 bases). This CDR3 region has 14 residues. Germline-derived CDR1 and CDR2 are SNHLY and FYNNEI. The V end was cut by 5 bases, the J end by 4 bases, with 12 bases between. Based on the CDR3 plus reference TRBV2 and TRBJ1-5, the full variable domain is EPEVTQTPSHQVTQMGQEVILRCVPISNHLYFYWYRQILGQKVEFLVSFYNNEISEKSEIFDDQFSVERPDGSNFTLKIRSTKLEDSAMYFCASSNDGGNQPQHFGDGTRLSIL.

This clonotype has a handful of counts. The chain is built from TRBV7-2 and TRBJ2-1; D is ambiguous. This CDR3 spans 14 amino acids. V lost 0 bases and J 7 bases, leaving 10 bases between the germline ends. The germline V gene has CDR1 SGHTA and CDR2 FQGNSA. CDR3 sequence: CASSLATHGNEQFF. The DNA for the CDR3 is TGTGCCAGCAGCTTAGCAACACACGGGAATGAGCAGTTCTTC.

This clonotype was counted only a few times. The chain carries TRBV6-1 and TRBJ1-5; D call uncertain. Germline V gene sequence: CDR1 MNHNS, CDR2 SASEGT. The CDR3 has 17 amino acids. With 6 bases removed from V and 3 bases from J, the gap between germline ends came to 21 bases. CDR3 residues: CASSPRGGAMSNQPQHF. In DNA form, the CDR3 reads TGTGCCAGCAGCCCCCGCGGAGGAGCAATGTCCAATCAGCCCCAGCATTTT.

There are a few counts of this clonotype. This rearrangement joins TRBV7-9 to TRBJ1-5, with D perhaps matching TRBD1 (5 bases). Trimming cost V 5 bases and J 0 bases, with 14 bases left between them. The CDR3 has 16 amino acids. The germline V gene has CDR1 SEHNR and CDR2 FQNEAQ (reference sequence). The chain's CDR3 is CASSPQGTDSNQPQHF. The CDR3 DNA sequence: TGTGCCAGCAGCCCCCAAGGGACGGATAGCAATCAGCCCCAGCATTTT.

J is TRBJ2-3 and V is TRBV9; 11 positions agree with TRBD1. V dropped 0 bases and J dropped 6; count of bases not matched to a gene: 6. The CDR3 sequence is 16 residues long. Looked up from germline, CDR1 is SGDLS and CDR2 is YYNGEE. The CDR3 nucleotides are TGTGCCAGCAGCGTAGCCGGGACAGGGGGTTTTGATACGCAGTATTTT. Translation: CASSVAGTGGFDTQYF. Together with reference TRBV9 and TRBJ2-3, the CDR3 gives the full variable domain: DSGVTQTPKHLITATGQRVTLRCSPRSGDLSVYWYQQSLDQGLQFLIQYYNGEERAKGNILERFSAQQFPDLHSELNLSSLELGDSALYFCASSVAGTGGFDTQYFGPGTRLTVL.

The CDR3 is CASSQVHRLDSDGEQFF. CDR3 bases: TGCGCCAGCAGCCAAGTCCATCGGCTAGACTCAGACGGTGAGCAGTTCTTC. The chain couples TRBV4-3 to TRBJ2-1; D uncertain. Trimming pared 1 base from V and 9 bases from J, leaving 22 bases between. Germline-derived CDR1 and CDR2 are LGHNA and YSLEER. CDR3 length: 17 amino acids.